This T cell receptor (beta chain) was captured by sequencing in a study of blood T cell repertoires in COVID-19. Across the whole study: Italy, Spain and the United States were the sources of the convalescent and acute COVID-19 samples. T cells, B-cell-depleted T cells, or PBMCs supplied cDNA or gDNA.

The data were produced by immunoSEQ multiplex PCR, yet TCRdb's version contains in-frame clones alone and is incomplete. Altogether around 170,000 clones are present, over 75% being singletons, with the ten largest covering 7%. This CDR3 region has 15 residues. J lost 6 bases, V lost 8 bases, and 12 bases had no gene match. In germline, CDR1 is MNHEY, CDR2 SMNVEV (reference sequence). The chain recombines TRBV27 with TRBJ1-5; 8 bases are shared with TRBD1. The sequence was collected from a woman aged 50 to 60 who had recovered from COVID-19. Sequenced sample: PBMCs or T cells enriched from blood (not recorded which). The CDR3 loop reads CASQPLQGAGQPQHF. As DNA, the CDR3 is TGTGCCAGCCAACCCCTCCAGGGGGCCGGTCAGCCCCAGCATTTT.